The 27 T cell receptor beta chains reported below all come from one sample, sequenced in a study of cytomegalovirus exposure and HLA in healthy donors. PCR amplification relied on 60 Vbeta primers (plus 13 Jbeta primers). Sequenced by immunoSEQ multiplex PCR; TCRdb stores in-frame clones only, minus some. The sample yields 110,000 or so clones, approximately 74% seen once. The sequencing sample was made of PBMCs. These receptors were collected from a woman aged 40 to 50 in good health and CMV-seropositive.

Worth noting for this clone: Here the CDR3 omits its conserved ending phenylalanine or tryptophan, so a read error is the likely source. The chain combines TRBV5-1 with TRBJ1-1, with 7 bases aligning to TRBD1. Trimming took 0 bases from V and 0 from J; bases not matched to a gene: 2. Germline CDR1 and CDR2: SGHRS and YFSETQ. This CDR3 contains 15 residues. The CDR3: CASSLATGLNTEAFC. CDR3 nucleotides: TGCGCCAGCAGCTTGGCGACAGGGCTGAACACTGAAGCTTTCTGT.

This chain uses TRBV2 with TRBJ1-1; a possible D gene is TRBD1 (6 bases). This CDR3 contains 16 residues. Germline CDR1 reads SNHLY; CDR2 reads FYNNEI. The ends were cut back, 7 bases at V and 0 bases at J, with 18 bases in the middle. The CDR3 nucleotides read TGTGCCAGCACCCTACAGGGAAATAGAATGAACACTGAAGCTTTCTTT. Its protein product is CASTLQGNRMNTEAFF.

The rearrangement uses TRBV19 and TRBJ2-7; D gene uncertain. Trimming stripped 3 bases from V and 3 bases from J, with 3 bases between. The length of the CDR3 is 11 residues. The germline CDR1 and CDR2 sequences are LNHDA and SQIVND (reference sequence). The CDR3 protein is CASSIGYEQYF. Here the CDR3 DNA reads TGTGCCAGTAGTATCGGCTACGAGCAGTACTTC.

This clone has a handful of counts. The chain carries TRBV7-9 and TRBJ1-3; D is uncertain. The CDR3 extends over 12 amino acids. Germline-derived CDR1 and CDR2 are SEHNR and FQNEAQ (reference sequence). V lost 3 bases and J lost 4, with 4 bases in between. The CDR3 loop reads CASSFGGNTIYF. The CDR3 region has the DNA TGTGCCAGCAGCTTCGGGGGAAACACCATATATTTT.

The J gene is TRBJ2-5, the V gene TRBV9, with D perhaps TRBD1 (7 bases). Trimming pared 7 bases from V and 5 bases from J, leaving 21 bases between. The CDR3 is 15 amino acids. CDR1 SGDLS and CDR2 YYNGEE come from the germline V gene. In DNA, the CDR3 is TGTGCCAGCGGTTCCTTAGGGGGCGGAGGGGAGACCCAGTACTTC. Translating it yields CASGSLGGGGETQYF.

A single count supports this clone. The chain recombines TRBV30 with TRBJ2-7, with D possibly being TRBD2 (5 bases). Germline lookup yields CDR1 GTSNPN and CDR2 SVGIG (reference sequence). The CDR3 is 14 residues long. V gave up 2 bases and J gave up 1 base, with 12 bases separating them. The CDR3 reads CAWSPPSWSYEQYF. CDR3 in DNA: TGTGCCTGGAGTCCACCTAGCTGGTCCTACGAGCAGTACTTC.

A note on this clone: The junction departs from the called germline gene at one end, perhaps through a read error. This rearrangement joins TRBV4-1 to TRBJ1-4, with 7 bases that match TRBD1. The germline V gene has CDR1 MGHRA and CDR2 YSYEKL. CDR3 size: 10 residues. The CDR3 nucleotides are TGCGCCAGCAGCCAAGACGGGACAGACTTT. Translated, it gives CASSQDGTDF.

The chain is built from TRBV5-4 and TRBJ2-3; no reliable D call. The CDR3 covers 16 residues. V lost 9 bases and J lost 0, with 20 bases in between. The germline gives CDR1 SGHNT, CDR2 YYREEE (reference sequence). This CDR3 is CATLDSKFRSTDTQYF. CDR3 bases: TGTGCCACGCTTGACTCCAAATTTCGGAGCACAGATACGCAGTATTTT.

The V and J genes are TRBV7-4 and TRBJ2-1; 8 bases map to TRBD2. There are 17 residues in the CDR3. CDR1 and CDR2 (germline): SGHVT, SQSDAQ. V dropped 5 bases and J dropped 5; count of bases not matched to a gene: 14. In nucleotides, the CDR3 is TGTGCCAGCAGCCAAACGGGGGGGCCCCCCTCTGACAATGAGCAGTTCTTC. Translating it yields CASSQTGGPPSDNEQFF.

The rearrangement links TRBV2 to TRBJ2-5; perhaps TRBD1 as D (5 bases). The germline V and J ends were trimmed by 2 bases and 5 bases, with 15 bases remaining between them. The CDR3 has 15 residues. The germline V gene has CDR1 SNHLY and CDR2 FYNNEI. CDR3 DNA: TGTGCCAGCAGTGAAAGGGCAGGGAATAGGGAGACCCAGTACTTC. It translates to CASSERAGNRETQYF.

The CDR3 region has the DNA TGTGCCAGCAGCCCCAGGTTCTGGGGCTACACCTTC. Protein sequence: CASSPRFWGYTF. The genes are TRBV7-9 and TRBJ1-2, with D uncertain. Trimming removed 5 bases at V and 8 bases at J, with 12 bases between. Germline-derived CDR1 and CDR2 are SEHNR and FQNEAQ (reference sequence). This CDR3 spans 12 amino acids.

J is TRBJ2-1 and V is TRBV9; the D gene is possibly TRBD2 (7 bases). Germline CDR1 SGDLS, CDR2 YYNGEE. This CDR3 spans 15 amino acids. Deletions cut 0 bases from V and 8 bases from J, with 15 bases between. This chain's CDR3 is CASSVGTSEGDEQFF. CDR3 nucleotides: TGTGCCAGCAGCGTAGGAACTAGCGAGGGGGATGAGCAGTTCTTC. Full variable domain (missing parts from reference TRBV9 and TRBJ2-1): DSGVTQTPKHLITATGQRVTLRCSPRSGDLSVYWYQQSLDQGLQFLIQYYNGEERAKGNILERFSAQQFPDLHSELNLSSLELGDSALYFCASSVGTSEGDEQFFGPGTRLTVL.

V is TRBV30 and J is TRBJ1-1, with D unclear. The CDR3 runs to 13 residues. Germline values: CDR1 GTSNPN, CDR2 SVGIG (reference sequence). Trimming took off 4 bases at V and 0 bases at J, with 9 bases between the two ends. Here the CDR3 DNA reads TGTGCCTGGAACCACGGTATGAACACTGAAGCTTTCTTT. The encoded protein is CAWNHGMNTEAFF.

This sequence joins TRBV2 and TRBJ1-4, with D possibly TRBD1 on 6 matching bases. Trimming left V 6 bases short and J 8 bases short, with 13 bases between. Germline assignment: CDR1 SNHLY and CDR2 FYNNEI. The length of the CDR3 is 13 residues. The CDR3 bases are TGTGCCAGCAGCCGCAATACAGGGGAAAAACTGTTTTTT. Its translation: CASSRNTGEKLFF.

The chain is built from TRBV6-5 and TRBJ1-2; 8 positions agree with TRBD1. CDR3 length: 16 amino acids. The J segment lost 1 base and the V segment lost 0 bases, leaving 4 bases of the junction unmatched. Looked up from germline, CDR1 is MNHEY and CDR2 is SVGAGI. CDR3 protein: CASSYSTGEVNYGYTF. The CDR3 DNA sequence: TGTGCCAGCAGTTACTCGACAGGGGAGGTTAACTATGGCTACACCTTC.

This chain connects TRBV4-1 to TRBJ2-7, with D possibly being TRBD2 (5 bases). Trimming removed 2 bases at V and 5 bases at J, with 16 bases between. The CDR3 sequence is 15 residues long. Germline loops: CDR1 MGHRA, CDR2 YSYEKL. CDR3 sequence reads: CASSQSGLALHEQYF. Here the CDR3 DNA reads TGCGCCAGCAGCCAAAGTGGGTTAGCGTTACACGAGCAGTACTTC.

This clone was seen a few times. J is TRBJ1-2 and V is TRBV7-3; 7 bases agree with TRBD1. Germline V lookup: CDR1 SGHTA, CDR2 FQGTGA. J gave up 8 bases and V 3 bases, and 9 bases lay outside the gene matches. This CDR3 has 14 amino acids. The CDR3 DNA reads as TGTGCCAGCAGCTTGACAGGGAGCCCAGGAGGCTACACCTTC. This codes for CASSLTGSPGGYTF.

V usage is TRBV11-2 and J usage is TRBJ1-1; a weak D match, TRBD1 (6 bases). This CDR3 is built from 13 residues. In germline, CDR1 is SGHAT, CDR2 FQNNGV. V lost 5 bases and J lost 5, with 12 bases in between. Written as DNA, the CDR3 is TGTGCCAGCAGCGTCCAACAGGGTACTGAAGCTTTCTTT. It encodes CASSVQQGTEAFF.

The chain has TRBV5-1 and TRBJ1-6, with D maybe TRBD1 (6 bases). Germline V lookup: CDR1 SGHRS, CDR2 YFSETQ. V lost 0 bases and J lost 6, with 10 bases in between. The CDR3 has 15 residues. The CDR3 nucleotides read TGCGCCAGCAGCTTGGGAAGACAGGTTAATTCACCCCTCCACTTT. It encodes CASSLGRQVNSPLHF.

For the CDR3, the DNA is TGTGCCAGCAGCACGGAGTGGCTTTTCTCTGGAAACACCATATATTTT. Amino acid sequence: CASSTEWLFSGNTIYF. This chain uses TRBV7-9 with TRBJ1-3; D is ambiguous. Germline loops: CDR1 SEHNR, CDR2 FQNEAQ (reference sequence). The CDR3 consists of 16 residues. Trimming shortened V by 5 bases and J by 0 bases, and 14 bases separated the two germline ends.

This chain joins TRBV2 and TRBJ1-6, with 11 bases that match TRBD1. Trimming cost V 5 bases and J 10 bases; bases outside gene matches: 4. Looked up from germline, CDR1 is SNHLY and CDR2 is FYNNEI. The CDR3 extends over 14 amino acids. The CDR3 DNA sequence: TGTGCCAGCAGTTCGGGACAGGGGGTATCACCCCTCCACTTT. Residues: CASSSGQGVSPLHF.

This chain connects TRBV2 to TRBJ2-5, with TRBD1 matching 8 bases. The ends lost 6 bases at V and 5 bases at J; junction bases unmatched: 8. The CDR3 is made up of 14 amino acids. CDR1 and CDR2 (germline): SNHLY, FYNNEI. CDR3 protein: CASRLRGLGETQYF. The CDR3 DNA follows: TGTGCCAGCAGGCTCAGGGGGCTCGGGGAGACCCAGTACTTC.

V is TRBV25-1 and J is TRBJ1-2; a possible D gene is TRBD1 (6 bases). CDR3 length: 12 amino acids. Trimming took 1 base from V and 6 from J, leaving 6 bases between them. Per germline, CDR1 MGHDK and CDR2 SYGVNS. The CDR3 reads CASSEWGHGYTF. CDR3 coding DNA: TGTGCCAGCAGTGAATGGGGGCATGGCTACACCTTC.

This clone was seen once. The chain joins TRBV15 to TRBJ2-4; TRBD1 might be the D (6 bases). The CDR3 runs to 16 residues. The V end lost 0 bases, the J end lost 9 bases, and 18 bases lay between the germline ends. Germline CDR1 and CDR2: LNHNV and YYDKDF (reference sequence). The CDR3 loop is CATSREGPRGRGIQYF. CDR3 DNA: TGTGCCACCAGCAGAGAAGGACCCAGGGGACGGGGCATTCAGTACTTC.

V gene TRBV9 combines with J gene TRBJ1-2, with 8 bases matching TRBD1. V was clipped by 3 bases and J by 5 bases; unmatched bases: 9. The germline gives CDR1 SGDLS, CDR2 YYNGEE. This CDR3 contains 15 residues. The CDR3 coding sequence is TGTGCCAGCAGCGAGGAGGACAGGGCGATTTATGGCTACACCTTC. Protein product: CASSEEDRAIYGYTF. The whole variable domain, filled in from reference TRBV9 and TRBJ1-2, reads DSGVTQTPKHLITATGQRVTLRCSPRSGDLSVYWYQQSLDQGLQFLIQYYNGEERAKGNILERFSAQQFPDLHSELNLSSLELGDSALYFCASSEEDRAIYGYTFGSGTRLTVV.

The V call is TRBV7-9, the J call TRBJ1-2; weak D call: TRBD1 (6 bases). V was pared by 2 bases and J by 6 bases, with 10 bases between. This CDR3 is 13 amino acids long. From germline, CDR1 is SEHNR and CDR2 FQNEAQ (reference sequence). CDR3 nucleotide sequence: TGTGCCAGCAGCTTACAGGGGCTGGATGGCTACACCTTC. This codes for CASSLQGLDGYTF. Looking up the rest from reference TRBV7-9 and TRBJ1-2 gives the full variable domain: DTGVSQNPRHKITKRGQNVTFRCDPISEHNRLYWYRQTLGQGPEFLTYFQNEAQLEKSRLLSDRFSAERPKGSFSTLEIQRTEQGDSAMYLCASSLQGLDGYTFGSGTRLTVV.

The chain combines TRBV15 with TRBJ2-1, with TRBD2 identical over 11 bases. V trimming: 1 base; J trimming: 8 bases; junction bases outside the gene matches: 7. Germline V gene sequence: CDR1 LNHNV, CDR2 YYDKDF (reference sequence). The CDR3 contains 16 residues. CDR3 protein: CATSRALAGGKDEQFF. CDR3 bases: TGTGCCACCAGCAGAGCTCTAGCGGGAGGTAAGGATGAGCAGTTCTTC.